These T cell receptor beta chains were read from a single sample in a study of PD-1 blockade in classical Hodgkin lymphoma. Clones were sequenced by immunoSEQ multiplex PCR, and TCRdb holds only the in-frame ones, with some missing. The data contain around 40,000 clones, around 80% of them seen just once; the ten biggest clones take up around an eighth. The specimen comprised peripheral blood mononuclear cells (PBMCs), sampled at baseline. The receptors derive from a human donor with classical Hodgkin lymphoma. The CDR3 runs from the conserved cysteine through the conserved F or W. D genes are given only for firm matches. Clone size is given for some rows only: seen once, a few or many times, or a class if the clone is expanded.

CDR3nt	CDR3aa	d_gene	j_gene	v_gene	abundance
TGTGCCAGCGGGGGACTAGCGGGCCGTGAGCAGTTCTTC	CASGGLAGREQFF	TRBD2	TRBJ2-1	TRBV6-6	.
TGTGCCAGCAGCCCCTCCCGTGGACCCCCTTTGCACTTC	CASSPSRGPPLHF	.	TRBJ2-7	TRBV7-9	.
TGTGCCAGCTCACCACCTCCGTGGTCGCGGATAGATACGCAGTATTTT	CASSPPPWSRIDTQYF	.	TRBJ2-3	TRBV18	.
TGTGCCAGCAGCCATCGACTAGCGGGGGGGATGGGGAATGAGCAGTTCTTC	CASSHRLAGGMGNEQFF	TRBD2	TRBJ2-1	TRBV11-2	.
TGTGCCAGCACATCACTGTATGGCTACACCTTC	CASTSLYGYTF	.	TRBJ1-2	TRBV2	.
TGTGCCAGTGACTCACAGGGAAGAAGTACAGATACGCAGTATTTT	CASDSQGRSTDTQYF	.	TRBJ2-3	TRBV19	.
TGCGCCAGCAGCCAAGATCTGGCAGGGGGGGGCTACGAGCAGTACTTC	CASSQDLAGGGYEQYF	.	TRBJ2-7	TRBV4-3	.
TGTGCCATCAGTGGTGGGACTAGCGGGGGGCAAGATACGCAGTATTTT	CAISGGTSGGQDTQYF	TRBD2	TRBJ2-3	TRBV10-3	.
TGCGCCAGCAGCTTGGATCCTACCGCCTACGAGCAGTACTTC	CASSLDPTAYEQYF	.	TRBJ2-7	TRBV5-1	.
TGTGCCAGCAGTCAATACGGGACAGGGGGCTATGGCTACACCTTC	CASSQYGTGGYGYTF	TRBD1	TRBJ1-2	TRBV6-1	.
TGTGCCAGCAGCGCCGATCTCGGAAACACCATATATTTT	CASSADLGNTIYF	.	TRBJ1-3	TRBV7-6	.
TGTGCCAGCAGCTCCCCCGGGGGCGAGCAGTACTTC	CASSSPGGEQYF	.	TRBJ2-7	TRBV7-2	.
TGTGCCAGCTCACCACTCGGACAGGGCCGTGGCACCGGGGAGCTGTTTTTT	CASSPLGQGRGTGELFF	TRBD1	TRBJ2-2	TRBV18	few
TGTGCCAGCAGTTACGGGGAGGTTCGGGAACGCACCATATATTTT	CASSYGEVRERTIYF	.	TRBJ1-3	TRBV6-5	.
TGTGCCAGCAGCCACCCGCCTAGCCTTAGCACAGATACGCAGTATTTT	CASSHPPSLSTDTQYF	.	TRBJ2-3	TRBV7-7	.
TGTGCCAGCAGCTTCCTTGGACAGGGGGCCGTGGCTGAAGCTTTCTTT	CASSFLGQGAVAEAFF	TRBD1	TRBJ1-1	TRBV5-6	.
TGTGCCAGCAGTCAACCGGGCAACTATGGCTACACCTTC	CASSQPGNYGYTF	.	TRBJ1-2	TRBV7-9	few
TGTGCTAGTGTTGACAGCCTTTATGGCTACACCTTC	CASVDSLYGYTF	.	TRBJ1-2	TRBV12-5	.
TGTGCCAGCAGCTCTCCGGGACTAGCGGACCCCTACGAGCAGTACTTC	CASSSPGLADPYEQYF	TRBD2	TRBJ2-7	TRBV7-1	.
TGTGCCAGCAGCTTGGGAAGACAGGGAACGAACTATGGCTACACCTTC	CASSLGRQGTNYGYTF	TRBD1	TRBJ1-2	TRBV5-6	.
TGTGCCAGCAGTCCAGACAGCAACTATGGCTACACCTTC	CASSPDSNYGYTF	.	TRBJ1-2	TRBV6-6	few
TGTGCCAGCTCAGGCACAGGGGACTCCTACAATGAGCAGTTCTTC	CASSGTGDSYNEQFF	TRBD1	TRBJ2-1	TRBV18	once
TGTGCCAGCAGCTTAAAAGGCCTTGATGGGGAGGAGACCCAGTACTTC	CASSLKGLDGEETQYF	.	TRBJ2-5	TRBV7-9	.
TGCAGCGTTGGGGGGGAAACGGAGACCCAGTACTTC	CSVGGETETQYF	.	TRBJ2-5	TRBV29-1	.
TGTGCCAGCAGCCCGACAGTATCCTACAATGAGCAGTTCTTC	CASSPTVSYNEQFF	.	TRBJ2-1	TRBV27	medium-sized
TGCAGCGGGGAGTTACGGAGGGGTAGGACTGAAGCTTTCTTT	CSGELRRGRTEAFF	.	TRBJ1-1	TRBV29-1	.
TGTGCCAGCGGGGCCGGAATGGGGCCATATGGCTACACCTTC	CASGAGMGPYGYTF	.	TRBJ1-2	TRBV6-1	.
TGTGCCTGGAGTCGGGACAGGCACTATGGCTACACCTTC	CAWSRDRHYGYTF	TRBD1	TRBJ1-2	TRBV30	.
TGTGCCTGGAGTGTACGGGGGAGTAGGGCCCAGTACTTC	CAWSVRGSRAQYF	.	TRBJ2-5	TRBV30	.
TGTGCCAGCAGCTTAGATTCTCTAGAGACCCAGTACTTC	CASSLDSLETQYF	.	TRBJ2-5	TRBV7-7	.
TGTGCCAGCAGTCGGTACACCGAAGCCTACGAGCAGTACTTC	CASSRYTEAYEQYF	.	TRBJ2-7	TRBV6-5	.
TGTGCCAGCTCAGGCAACCAAGAGACCCAGTACTTC	CASSGNQETQYF	.	TRBJ2-5	TRBV7-9	few
TGTGCCAGCAGCGTATCCAAACGGACAGGGACGTTCAATGAGCAGTTCTTC	CASSVSKRTGTFNEQFF	TRBD1	TRBJ2-1	TRBV9	.
TGTGCCTGGAGTGTACTAGACAGGGTGACTGAAGCTTTCTTT	CAWSVLDRVTEAFF	TRBD1	TRBJ1-1	TRBV30	.
TGTGCCAGCCGAAGCCCTCGAGGAACCCGGGGGGAGCAGTACTTC	CASRSPRGTRGEQYF	.	TRBJ2-7	TRBV6-5	few
TGTGCCACCAGCAGAGAAGGGGACACTCGAAGCTATGGCTACACCTTC	CATSREGDTRSYGYTF	.	TRBJ1-2	TRBV15	.
TGCAGCGTTTCCCAGGGGGGACGAGGCTACGAGCAGTACTTC	CSVSQGGRGYEQYF	.	TRBJ2-7	TRBV29-1	.
TGCGCCAGCAGCCAGGTTCAGGGGGCGAACACCGGGGAGCTGTTTTTT	CASSQVQGANTGELFF	TRBD1	TRBJ2-2	TRBV4-1	few
TGTGCCAGCATCGCGGCGGGGGCGGAGACCCAGTACTTC	CASIAAGAETQYF	.	TRBJ2-5	TRBV7-2	.
TGTGCCAGCAGCTGGGGGGGTTTCAACACAGATACGCAGTATTTT	CASSWGGFNTDTQYF	TRBD2	TRBJ2-3	TRBV7-2	.
TGTGCCAGCAGCAGTTTTGACCGGGACAACGAACACCGGGGAGCTGTTTTT	CASSSFDRDNEHRGAVF	.	TRBJ2-2	TRBV21-1	.
TGTGCCAGCAGTTACAGGAAAGGGATCGAGGATACGCAGTATTTT	CASSYRKGIEDTQYF	.	TRBJ2-3	TRBV6-6	.
TGCGCCAGCAGTTTCAGCGGGAGAAACAATGAGCAGTTCTTC	CASSFSGRNNEQFF	TRBD2	TRBJ2-1	TRBV5-1	.
TGTGCTAGTGGTTTGTCCCGGAGGGGCTACACCTTC	CASGLSRRGYTF	.	TRBJ1-2	TRBV12-5	.
TGTGCCAGCAGCAAGGGGAGCACAGATACGCAGTATTTT	CASSKGSTDTQYF	.	TRBJ2-3	TRBV7-9	.
TGTGCCAGCAGTCCAGGGGGTAACTATGGCTACACCTTC	CASSPGGNYGYTF	TRBD1	TRBJ1-2	TRBV6-6	few
TGTGCCAGTAGTAAAGCGCAGATCTATGGCTACACCTTC	CASSKAQIYGYTF	.	TRBJ1-2	TRBV19	once
TGTGCCAGCAGCTCGGGACTAGCGGGGGTCAATGAGCAGTTCTTC	CASSSGLAGVNEQFF	TRBD2	TRBJ2-1	TRBV7-2	.
TGTGCCAGCAGCCCGTACAGGGGATCGTTTTATGGCTACACCTTC	CASSPYRGSFYGYTF	TRBD1	TRBJ1-2	TRBV9	.
TGTGCCAGCAGCGAGGGGGTAGCGGGGGGCGCCGAAAGACGGCAGTATTTT	CASSEGVAGGAERRQYF	TRBD2	TRBJ2-3	TRBV5-4	once
TGTGCCAGCAGCTACAGGGGGGGCCCCGGGGAGCTGTTTTTT	CASSYRGGPGELFF	.	TRBJ2-2	TRBV11-2	.
TGTGCCAGCAGCCCTGGACAGCCACACTACGAGCAGTACTTC	CASSPGQPHYEQYF	.	TRBJ2-7	TRBV6-5	.